The rows below give T cell receptor beta chains drawn from one sample of a study of CD8+CD57+ T cells in acquired aplastic anemia. TCRdb analysed the reads with MiXCR anew, one entry per CDR3 protein. The repertoire holds around 430,000 distinct CDR3 sequences, with 25% to 40% as singletons. The sequenced sample consisted of sorted CD4+, CD8+, or CD8+CD57+ T cells (not recorded which) from PBMCs. These receptors were collected from a human donor with aplastic anemia. Each CDR3 is given with its conserved first and last residue. The D gene is left open where the match is weak. The size of a clone is reported for some rows only, either as once, few or many, or as a class for expanded clones.

v_gene	d_gene	j_gene	abundance	CDR3aa	CDR3nt
TRBV5-4	TRBD2	TRBJ2-3	many	CASSYGLAGVGDTQYF	TGTGCCAGCAGCTACGGACTAGCGGGAGTGGGAGATACGCAGTATTTT
TRBV19	NA	TRBJ2-7	NA	CASSEHLPYGQYF	TGTGCCAGTAGCGAACATCTCCCCTACGGGCAGTACTTC
TRBV12-3/TRBV12-4	TRBD1	TRBJ1-6	few	CASSLDLGQAHSPLHF	TGTGCCAGCAGTTTAGACTTGGGACAGGCCCATTCACCCCTCCACTTT
TRBV20-1	TRBD1	TRBJ1-1	NA	CSARAGTGGIGAFF	TGCAGTGCTAGGGCCGGGACAGGGGGAATAGGGGCTTTCTTT
TRBV5-6	NA	TRBJ1-3	NA	CASSLGQPGGNTIYF	TGTGCCAGCAGCTTGGGACAGCCCGGGGGAAACACCATATATTTT
TRBV2	NA	TRBJ1-4	many	CASIRGRGNEKLFF	TGTGCCAGCATTCGGGGCAGGGGAAATGAAAAACTGTTTTTT
TRBV2	NA	TRBJ1-2	few	CASSSDLPYYGYTF	TGTGCCAGCAGTTCGGATCTACCTTACTATGGCTACACCTTC
TRBV7-3	NA	TRBJ2-1	NA	CASSRGGDYNEQFF	TGTGCCAGCAGTCGAGGGGGAGACTACAATGAGCAGTTCTTC
TRBV7-8	NA	TRBJ2-7	NA	CASSLVSGAGRVYEQYF	TGTGCCAGCAGCTTAGTGTCGGGAGCTGGCCGAGTATACGAGCAGTACTTC
TRBV5-1	NA	TRBJ1-1	NA	CASSLGDGAGTEAFF	TGCGCCAGCAGCTTGGGTGATGGGGCAGGCACTGAAGCTTTCTTT
TRBV5-1	NA	TRBJ1-4	NA	CASSETVGGEKLFF	TGCGCCAGCAGCGAGACAGTCGGGGGTGAAAAACTGTTTTTT
TRBV19	TRBD1	TRBJ1-5	NA	CASSGRGDQPQRF	TGTGCCAGTAGTGGCAGGGGGGATCAGCCCCAGCGTTTT
TRBV19	NA	TRBJ2-1	many	CASSMTRGTNEQFF	TGTGCCAGTAGTATGACTCGGGGAACCAATGAGCAGTTCTTC
TRBV2	NA	TRBJ2-7	many	CASSQTPSRDEQYF	TGTGCCAGCAGTCAGACACCCAGTCGGGACGAGCAGTACTTC
TRBV19	TRBD1	TRBJ2-7	many	CASSVGQGQIYEQYF	TGTGCCAGTAGTGTGGGACAGGGACAGATATACGAGCAGTACTTC
TRBV29-1	NA	TRBJ1-2	NA	CSVVGANANYGYTF	TGCAGCGTTGTGGGGGCGAATGCTAACTATGGCTACACCTTC
TRBV19	TRBD2	TRBJ2-5	NA	CASSSELAGGVETQYF	TGTGCCAGCAGCTCCGAACTAGCGGGAGGAGTGGAGACCCAGTACTTC
TRBV10-3	TRBD2	TRBJ2-1	NA	CAISVRLAGGGSYNEQFF	TGTGCCATCAGTGTTCGGCTAGCGGGGGGCGGTTCCTACAATGAGCAGTTCTTC
TRBV19	NA	TRBJ1-1	many	CASSNKVTFTEAFF	TGTGCCAGTAGTAATAAGGTGACTTTTACTGAAGCTTTCTTT
TRBV25-1	NA	TRBJ2-3	NA	CASSLPGGGDTQYF	TGTGCCAGCAGTTTACCCGGGGGTGGAGATACGCAGTATTTT
TRBV7-3	TRBD2	TRBJ2-1	NA	CASSRQLAGGQNEQFF	TGTGCCAGCAGCAGACAACTAGCGGGGGGGCAAAATGAGCAGTTCTTC
TRBV7-9	NA	TRBJ2-7	many	CASSLRDMYEQYF	TGTGCCAGCAGCCTTCGGGACATGTACGAGCAGTACTTC
TRBV12-3/TRBV12-4	NA	TRBJ1-1	NA	CASSLGRVGTEAFF	TGTGCCAGCAGTTTAGGGAGGGTCGGCACTGAAGCTTTCTTT
TRBV5-1	NA	TRBJ1-2	many	CASRVGEAGYTF	TGCGCCAGCAGAGTAGGGGAGGCTGGCTACACCTTC
TRBV20-1	NA	TRBJ1-5	NA	CSASISLLGGNQPQHF	TGCAGTGCTAGTATTTCCCTACTGGGTGGGAATCAGCCCCAGCATTTT
TRBV9	NA	TRBJ2-7	many	CASSVAWTADYEQYF	TGTGCCAGCAGCGTAGCATGGACAGCAGACTACGAGCAGTACTTC
TRBV7-2	TRBD2	TRBJ2-3	many	CASSLVAGEDTQYF	TGTGCCAGCAGCTTAGTAGCGGGGGAGGATACGCAGTATTTT
TRBV19	NA	TRBJ2-3	once	CASTDGHLTDTQYF	TGTGCCAGTACCGATGGTCACCTCACAGATACGCAGTATTTT
TRBV7-9	NA	TRBJ2-7	NA	CASSFSGAVRSEQYF	TGTGCCAGCAGCTTTTCCGGGGCGGTCCGTTCTGAGCAGTACTTC
TRBV5-8	NA	TRBJ2-5	many	CASSAGTRGKETQYF	TGTGCCAGCAGCGCAGGGACGAGGGGGAAAGAGACCCAGTACTTC
TRBV29-1	NA	TRBJ2-1	many	CSPRAETGEQFF	TGCAGCCCGAGAGCGGAAACGGGAGAGCAGTTCTTC
TRBV24-1	TRBD1	TRBJ1-2	many	CATSDGQGYGYTF	TGTGCCACCAGTGACGGACAGGGCTATGGCTACACCTTC
TRBV29-1	TRBD1	TRBJ2-7	many	CSTKQGADEQYF	TGCAGCACTAAACAGGGGGCGGACGAGCAGTACTTC
TRBV2	NA	TRBJ2-5	many	CASRETEATQYF	TGTGCCAGCAGGGAGACAGAAGCGACCCAGTACTTC
TRBV5-1	TRBD2	TRBJ2-1	NA	CASSLVLAGYYYNEQFF	TGCGCCAGCAGCTTGGTACTAGCGGGATATTATTACAATGAGCAGTTCTTC
TRBV11-2	TRBD2	TRBJ2-1	NA	CASSLTSGRGYDEQFF	TGTGCCAGCAGCTTAACTAGCGGGAGGGGTTACGATGAGCAGTTCTTC
TRBV12-3/TRBV12-4	TRBD1	TRBJ1-1	few	CASSTGTAVNTEAFF	TGTGCCAGCAGTACCGGGACAGCAGTGAACACTGAAGCTTTCTTT
TRBV25-1	NA	TRBJ1-6	NA	CASSYRTSAYNSPLHF	TGTGCCAGCAGTTACCGGACCTCCGCTTATAATTCACCCCTCCACTTT
TRBV6-1	NA	TRBJ1-5	NA	CATQGYSNQPQHF	TGTGCCACCCAGGGGTATAGCAATCAGCCCCAGCATTTT
TRBV20-1	NA	TRBJ2-7	many	CSATPPGGSYEQYF	TGCAGTGCGACGCCCCCGGGCGGTTCTTACGAGCAGTACTTC
TRBV4-1	TRBD2	TRBJ2-7	NA	CASSPPTSGIQIYEQYF	TGCGCCAGCAGCCCGCCGACTAGCGGGATACAAATATACGAGCAGTACTTC
TRBV10-3	TRBD1	TRBJ1-4	NA	CASSVPQGSSYEKLFF	TGTGCCAGCAGTGTCCCACAGGGGTCATCTTACGAAAAACTGTTTTTT
TRBV6-1	NA	TRBJ1-5	NA	CASRHLSNQPQHF	TGTGCCAGCAGACATCTTAGCAATCAGCCCCAGCATTTT
TRBV12-5	NA	TRBJ2-7	many	CASVPGRF	TGTGCTAGTGTCCCGGGACGATTC
TRBV19	NA	TRBJ2-2	NA	CASSIASGVAGELFF	TGTGCCAGTAGTATAGCGTCAGGGGTCGCCGGGGAGCTGTTTTTT
TRBV24-1	NA	TRBJ2-5	NA	CATSDRPGVETQYF	TGTGCCACCAGTGATCGCCCCGGGGTAGAGACCCAGTACTTC
TRBV7-9	NA	TRBJ2-1	few	CASSPTSHEQFF	TGTGCCAGCAGCCCTACGAGTCATGAGCAGTTCTTC